These 31 T cell receptor beta chains were all obtained from the same sample, sequenced in a study of Ad26.COV2.S vaccination and SARS-CoV-2 variants. The treatment was: roughly 20 received Ad26.COV2.S at low or high dose, single or two shots; 5 received placebo; per-sample allocation not given. After the first vaccine or placebo injection, samples were drawn on day 63. Sequencing used immunoSEQ multiplex PCR; TCRdb keeps in-frame clones, though not all of them. This table has about 410,000 clones, more than 85% appearing once. Material: peripheral blood, obtained in a trial of Ad26.COV2.S vaccine versus placebo. These TCRs come from a person between 18 and 65 years old who received the Ad26.COV2.S COVID-19 vaccine or a placebo.

The V gene is TRBV2, the J gene TRBJ1-1; D ambiguous. Germline CDR1 SNHLY, CDR2 FYNNEI. This CDR3 region has 15 residues. The V end lost 5 bases, the J end lost 0 bases, and 13 bases lay between the germline ends. This CDR3 is CASSRKIILNTEAFF. The CDR3 DNA follows: TGTGCCAGCAGTCGAAAGATAATATTGAACACTGAAGCTTTCTTT.

This chain connects TRBV6-1 to TRBJ1-5, with 7 bases fitting TRBD1. V trimming: 2 bases; J trimming: 4 bases; junction bases outside the gene matches: 5. Germline V gives CDR1 MNHNS, CDR2 SASEGT. This CDR3 spans 15 amino acids. In DNA form, the CDR3 reads TGTGCCAGCAGTGAACAGAAGGGGGCGAATCAGCCCCAGCATTTT. This codes for CASSEQKGANQPQHF.

V and J are TRBV2 and TRBJ2-7; D tentatively reads TRBD1 or TRBD2 (5 bases each). V lost 7 bases to trimming and J lost 3 bases, with 19 bases between them. Germline V lookup: CDR1 SNHLY, CDR2 FYNNEI. The length of the CDR3 is 15 residues. The CDR3 protein is CASKSMGRANYEQYF. CDR3 in DNA: TGTGCCAGCAAAAGCATGGGGCGGGCAAACTACGAGCAGTACTTC.

V and J are TRBV6-1 and TRBJ2-7; D remains unclear. Germline V gene sequence: CDR1 MNHNS, CDR2 SASEGT. CDR3 length: 13 amino acids. Trimming removed 0 bases at V and 4 bases at J, with 7 bases between. The CDR3 coding sequence is TGTGCCAGCAGTGAAGCGCGAGCGTACGAGCAGTACTTC. Protein sequence: CASSEARAYEQYF.

The chain links TRBV7-9 to TRBJ2-2; no clear D gene. The V gene lost 0 bases and the J gene lost 1 base, with 6 bases spanning the gap. The CDR3 totals 15 residues. Germline V gene sequence: CDR1 SEHNR, CDR2 FQNEAQ (reference sequence). The CDR3 DNA follows: TGTGCCAGCAGCTTAGCTACACAGAACACCGGGGAGCTGTTTTTT. Translated, it gives CASSLATQNTGELFF.

CDR3 in amino acids: CASSLTGTANTGELFF. In nucleotides, the CDR3 is TGCGCCAGCAGCTTGACCGGGACGGCGAACACCGGGGAGCTGTTTTTT. The V gene is TRBV5-1, the J gene TRBJ2-2; D is possibly TRBD1 or TRBD2 (5 bases each). Germline V gene sequence: CDR1 SGHRS, CDR2 YFSETQ. Trimming removed 1 base from V and 0 bases from J, with 10 bases in between. The CDR3 length is 16 residues.

This CDR3 is CASSSRDRGSPLHF. In DNA, the CDR3 is TGTGCCAGTAGTAGCCGGGACAGGGGATCACCCCTCCACTTT. The chain uses TRBV19 and TRBJ1-6; 10 bases are a match to TRBD1. This CDR3 comprises 14 residues. CDR1 LNHDA and CDR2 SQIVND come from the germline V gene (reference sequence). After removal of 4 bases from V and 10 bases from J, the junction contained 4 bases not matched to a gene.

The table lists this clone with a count of one. Other DNA sequences in the sample encode the same CDR3. This chain links TRBV18 with TRBJ2-2; no firm D call. The CDR3 has 14 amino acids. V was shortened by 0 bases and J by 1 base, with 3 bases between the two germline ends. The germline V gene encodes CDR1 KGHSH and CDR2 LQKENI. The CDR3 nucleotides read TGTGCCAGCTCACCACCAGGGAACACCGGGGAGCTGTTTTTT. Its protein product is CASSPPGNTGELFF. The full variable domain, with the rest looked up from reference TRBV18 and TRBJ2-2, is NAGVMQNPRHLVRRRGQEARLRCSPMKGHSHVYWYRQLPEEGLKFMVYLQKENIIDESGMPKERFSAEFPKEGPSILRIQQVVRGDSAAYFCASSPPGNTGELFFGEGSRLTVL.

The J gene is TRBJ2-2, the V gene TRBV18; 9 nucleotides align to TRBD2. V shed 6 bases, J shed 2 bases, and the junction held 4 bases outside the gene matches. Germline V gives CDR1 KGHSH, CDR2 LQKENI. The CDR3 totals 15 residues. The CDR3 sequence: CASSPSGVNTGELFF. The CDR3 DNA follows: TGTGCCAGCTCGCCTAGCGGGGTCAACACCGGGGAGCTGTTTTTT.

The chain recombines TRBV5-1 with TRBJ2-7; possibly TRBD2 for D (5 bases). Germline CDR1 and CDR2: SGHRS and YFSETQ. Trimming stripped 4 bases from V and 4 bases from J, with 12 bases between. The CDR3 length is 13 residues. CDR3 sequence: CASSPGVYYEQYF. The CDR3 nucleotides read TGCGCCAGCAGCCCCGGGGTCTATTACGAGCAGTACTTC.

CDR3 sequence reads: CASSIRQGEETQYF. CDR3 nucleotides: TGTGCCAGTAGTATACGTCAGGGAGAAGAGACCCAGTACTTC. This chain links TRBV19 with TRBJ2-5; D tentatively fits TRBD1 or TRBD2 (5 bases each). Per the germline V gene, CDR1 is LNHDA and CDR2 is SQIVND (reference sequence). Trimming took off 2 bases at V and 3 bases at J, with 10 bases between the two ends. The CDR3 has 14 residues.

The V call is TRBV19, the J call TRBJ2-1, with D uncertain. Trimming removed 5 bases at V and 4 bases at J, with 12 bases between. Germline V gene data show CDR1 as LNHDA and CDR2 as SQIVND (reference sequence). The length of the CDR3 is 14 residues. As DNA, the CDR3 is TGTGCCAGTAGTGTCAACCGCTGGTACAATGAGCAGTTCTTC. As protein: CASSVNRWYNEQFF.

The rearrangement joins TRBV11-2 to TRBJ2-1; 9 positions agree with TRBD2. This CDR3 is built from 15 residues. Per germline, CDR1 SGHAT and CDR2 FQNNGV. Trimming at V came to 5 bases and at J to 6 bases, leaving 8 bases not matched to a gene. CDR3 sequence reads: CASSPLWRGGNEQFF. The CDR3 region has the DNA TGTGCCAGCAGCCCCCTTTGGCGGGGGGGCAATGAGCAGTTCTTC.

The CDR3, as DNA: TGTGCCAGCAGCAGGGACCCCGAGAGCTCCTACGAGCAGTACTTC. Translating gives CASSRDPESSYEQYF. The V gene is TRBV7-9, the J gene TRBJ2-7; the D call may be TRBD1 or TRBD2 (5 bases each). Germline CDR1 reads SEHNR; CDR2 reads FQNEAQ (reference sequence). This CDR3 contains 15 residues. V was shortened by 5 bases and J by 0 bases, with 14 bases between the two germline ends. Drawing the rest from reference TRBV7-9 and TRBJ2-7, the complete variable domain is DTGVSQNPRHKITKRGQNVTFRCDPISEHNRLYWYRQTLGQGPEFLTYFQNEAQLEKSRLLSDRFSAERPKGSFSTLEIQRTEQGDSAMYLCASSRDPESSYEQYFGPGTRLTVT.

The CDR3 DNA follows: TGTGCCAGCAGCCATGACGGTGGCCTCTCCTACAATGAGCAGTTCTTC. Residues: CASSHDGGLSYNEQFF. V is TRBV11-2 and J is TRBJ2-1; D is ambiguous. The germline V gene encodes CDR1 SGHAT and CDR2 FQNNGV. The CDR3 has 16 amino acids. Between the trimmed V and J ends, which lost 5 bases and 0 bases, there was a span of 14 bases.

This rearrangement joins TRBV6-5 to TRBJ1-2; tentatively, D is TRBD1 (5 bases). CDR1 is MNHEY and CDR2 is SVGAGI in the germline V gene. The CDR3 spans 13 residues. V lost 7 bases and J 9 bases, leaving 18 bases between the germline ends. The CDR3: CASTETGGVSYTF. The CDR3 DNA reads as TGTGCCAGCACCGAGACGGGGGGAGTTAGCTACACCTTC.

This chain uses TRBV2 with TRBJ1-1; no reliable D call. The CDR3 loop spans 14 amino acids. V was trimmed by 3 bases and J by 1 base, leaving 9 bases between them. Per the germline V gene, CDR1 is SNHLY and CDR2 is FYNNEI. In DNA form, the CDR3 reads TGTGCCAGCAGTGAGCGCGTGTCGAACACTGAAGCTTTCTTT. Protein sequence: CASSERVSNTEAFF.

Remarks on this clone: The same CDR3 can be traced to other DNA sequences in this sample. The chain combines TRBV4-1 with TRBJ2-7; TRBD1 matches 10 bases. With 3 bases clipped from V and 2 bases from J, the junction kept 7 bases outside the gene matches. Per germline, CDR1 MGHRA and CDR2 YSYEKL. This CDR3 comprises 16 residues. The CDR3 sequence: CASSQERQGATYEQYF. The CDR3 DNA follows: TGCGCCAGCAGCCAGGAAAGACAGGGGGCCACCTACGAGCAGTACTTC.

The V and J genes are TRBV10-3 and TRBJ2-3; D tentatively fits TRBD1 or TRBD2 (5 bases each). Germline-derived CDR1 and CDR2 are ENHRY and SYGVKD. The CDR3 has 13 amino acids. Trimming took off 8 bases at V and 1 base at J, with 10 bases between the two ends. CDR3 DNA sequence: TGTGCCATCGGAAGGGGAGGCACAGATACGCAGTATTTT. This codes for CAIGRGGTDTQYF.

This sequence joins TRBV19 and TRBJ1-1; D remains ambiguous. Germline V gene data show CDR1 as LNHDA and CDR2 as SQIVND (reference sequence). V was clipped by 5 bases and J by 8 bases, with 18 bases between them. The CDR3 is 14 amino acids. CDR3 in amino acids: CASSVRSETSEAFF. CDR3 bases: TGTGCCAGTAGTGTTCGGTCCGAAACTTCGGAAGCTTTCTTT.

V usage is TRBV7-8 and J usage is TRBJ2-1; D perhaps matches TRBD2 (5 bases). Germline values: CDR1 SGHVS, CDR2 FQNEAQ. V gave up 6 bases and J gave up 7 bases, with 22 bases separating them. The CDR3 loop spans 16 amino acids. CDR3 sequence: CASSPVRLRGYNEQFF. The CDR3 bases are TGTGCCAGCAGTCCCGTGCGGTTACGGGGATATAATGAGCAGTTCTTC. The complete variable domain, with remaining parts taken from reference TRBV7-8 and TRBJ2-1, reads GAGVSQSPRYKVAKRGQDVALRCDPISGHVSLFWYQQALGQGPEFLTYFQNEAQLDKSGLPSDRFFAERPEGSVSTLKIQRTQQEDSAVYLCASSPVRLRGYNEQFFGPGTRLTVL.

This clone was seen a single time. The chain has TRBV11-3 and TRBJ2-1; D is undetermined. Germline CDR1 and CDR2: SGHNT and YENEEA. V was pared by 5 bases and J by 2 bases, with 13 bases between. This CDR3 has 15 amino acids. CDR3 sequence (DNA): TGTGCCAGCAGCCCCCCCTTGGCAGCCTACAATGAGCAGTTCTTC. It is translated as CASSPPLAAYNEQFF.

In its sample, this clone was seen once. This CDR3 is CASSPTTGTGGAWANVLTF. Written as DNA, the CDR3 is TGTGCCAGCTCACCAACTACCGGGACAGGGGGCGCCTGGGCCAACGTCCTGACTTTC. The rearrangement uses TRBV18 and TRBJ2-6; 12 nucleotides agree with TRBD1. Germline V lookup: CDR1 KGHSH, CDR2 LQKENI. CDR3 length equals 19 residues. Germline trimming cut 2 bases from V and 5 bases from J; bases unmatched to any gene: 10.

This chain uses TRBV10-1 with TRBJ2-3; 7 nucleotides agree with TRBD2. The CDR3 runs to 17 residues. Trimming took 0 bases from V and 0 from J; bases not matched to a gene: 6. Germline CDR1 reads WNHNN; CDR2 reads SYGVQD (reference sequence). The CDR3 loop reads CASSESGLRGSTDTQYF. The DNA for the CDR3 is TGCGCCAGCAGTGAGTCGGGGTTGCGGGGGAGCACAGATACGCAGTATTTT.

The chain recombines TRBV7-8 with TRBJ1-5; D not certain. The CDR3 has 15 residues. Germline values: CDR1 SGHVS, CDR2 FQNEAQ. Trimming removed 5 bases from V and 4 bases from J, with 15 bases in between. In DNA form, the CDR3 reads TGTGCCAGCAGCAAGGGAGTGTCGGCTAATCAGCCCCAGCATTTT. Amino acid sequence: CASSKGVSANQPQHF. The variable domain in full, completed from reference TRBV7-8 and TRBJ1-5, reads GAGVSQSPRYKVAKRGQDVALRCDPISGHVSLFWYQQALGQGPEFLTYFQNEAQLDKSGLPSDRFFAERPEGSVSTLKIQRTQQEDSAVYLCASSKGVSANQPQHFGDGTRLSIL.

This clone was seen only once. The chain carries TRBV2 and TRBJ2-2, with 9 bases that match TRBD1. The CDR3 loop spans 15 amino acids. Germline V gene data show CDR1 as SNHLY and CDR2 as FYNNEI. The trim removed 7 bases at V and 5 bases at J, leaving 8 bases unmatched. The CDR3 sequence: CASTRTGARTGELFF. The CDR3 region has the DNA TGTGCCAGCACCCGGACAGGGGCGAGGACCGGGGAGCTGTTTTTT.

The chain has TRBV5-4 and TRBJ1-1; D gene unclear. Trimming took off 0 bases at V and 1 base at J, with 7 bases between the two ends. In germline, CDR1 is SGHNT, CDR2 YYREEE (reference sequence). The CDR3 sequence is 14 residues long. The CDR3 spells CASSLDAQNTEAFF. The DNA for the CDR3 is TGTGCCAGCAGCTTGGACGCCCAGAACACTGAAGCTTTCTTT.

In its sample, this clone was seen a few times. CDR3 DNA: TGTGCCAGCAGCTTAGCTGGCAGGGGTACTGAAGCTTTCTTT. Protein sequence: CASSLAGRGTEAFF. The chain has TRBV11-2 and TRBJ1-1; TRBD1 might be the D (6 bases). This CDR3 spans 14 amino acids. Looked up from germline, CDR1 is SGHAT and CDR2 is FQNNGV. Trimming removed 1 base at V and 5 bases at J, with 11 bases between.

This clone has just one count. The J gene is TRBJ1-1, the V gene TRBV18, with a possible D match to TRBD1 (6 bases). V shed 5 bases and J shed 5 bases, with 12 bases lying between them. Germline CDR1 reads KGHSH; CDR2 reads LQKENI. The CDR3 covers 13 residues. The CDR3, as DNA: TGTGCCAGCTCAGCGGACAGTCCTACTGAAGCTTTCTTT. This gives the protein CASSADSPTEAFF.

The chain couples TRBV6-5 to TRBJ1-1; D ambiguous. Germline assignment: CDR1 MNHEY and CDR2 SVGAGI. This CDR3 is built from 13 residues. V was pared by 6 bases and J by 0 bases, with 8 bases between. CDR3 loop: CASRRLMNTEAFF. The CDR3 DNA reads as TGTGCCAGCAGACGACTAATGAACACTGAAGCTTTCTTT.

This chain joins TRBV16 and TRBJ1-1, with D possibly being TRBD1 (5 bases). Per germline, CDR1 KGHSY and CDR2 FQNENV. The CDR3 totals 12 residues. The ends were cut back, 2 bases at V and 6 bases at J, with 7 bases in the middle. The CDR3 coding sequence is TGTGCCAGCAGCCAACAGGGCGCTGAAGCTTTCTTT. Translating it yields CASSQQGAEAFF.